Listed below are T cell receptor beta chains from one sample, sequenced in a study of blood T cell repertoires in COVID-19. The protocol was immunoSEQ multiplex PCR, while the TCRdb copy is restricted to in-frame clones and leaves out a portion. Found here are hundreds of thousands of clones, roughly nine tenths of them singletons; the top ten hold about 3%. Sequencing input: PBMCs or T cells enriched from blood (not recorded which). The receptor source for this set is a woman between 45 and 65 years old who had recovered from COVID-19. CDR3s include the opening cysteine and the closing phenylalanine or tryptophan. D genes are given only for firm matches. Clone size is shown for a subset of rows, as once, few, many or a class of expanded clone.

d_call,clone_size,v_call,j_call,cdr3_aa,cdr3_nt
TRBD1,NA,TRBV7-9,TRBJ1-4,CASSPTPGQSNEKLFF,TGTGCCAGCAGCCCCACACCGGGACAGTCTAATGAAAAACTGTTTTTT
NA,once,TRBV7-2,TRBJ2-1,CASSPPRFNGGNEQFF,TGTGCCAGCAGCCCCCCTAGGTTTAATGGGGGGAATGAGCAGTTCTTC
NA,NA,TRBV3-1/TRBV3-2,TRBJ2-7,CASSPDSYEQYF,TGTGCCAGCAGCCCGGACAGCTACGAGCAGTACTTC
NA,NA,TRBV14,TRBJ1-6,CASSQFRSPLHF,TGTGCCAGCAGCCAATTCCGGTCACCCCTCCACTTT
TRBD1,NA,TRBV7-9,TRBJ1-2,CASSLETGAGGYTF,TGTGCCAGCAGCTTAGAGACAGGGGCGGGTGGCTACACCTTC
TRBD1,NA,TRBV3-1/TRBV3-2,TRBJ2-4,CASSPLGSTGFAKNIQYF,TGTGCCAGCAGCCCCCTGGGTTCGACAGGGTTTGCCAAAAACATTCAGTACTTC
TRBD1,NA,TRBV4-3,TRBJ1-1,CASRRRDRGLDTEAFF,TGCGCCAGCAGGCGCAGGGACAGGGGTTTGGACACTGAAGCTTTCTTT
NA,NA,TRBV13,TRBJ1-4,CASSLLRNEKLFF,TGTGCCAGCAGCTTACTCAGAAATGAAAAACTGTTTTTT
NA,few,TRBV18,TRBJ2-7,CASSPGGIRYEQYF,TGTGCCAGCTCACCTGGGGGCATTCGGTACGAGCAGTACTTC
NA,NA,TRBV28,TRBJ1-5,CASSTTGTSNQPQHF,TGTGCCAGCAGTACCACCGGGACAAGCAATCAGCCCCAGCATTTT
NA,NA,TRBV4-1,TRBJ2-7,CASSQETTVEQYF,TGCGCCAGCAGCCAAGAAACGACAGTCGAGCAGTACTTC
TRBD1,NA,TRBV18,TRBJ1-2,CASSSGQGGNYGYTF,TGTGCCAGCTCATCTGGACAGGGGGGAAACTATGGCTACACCTTC
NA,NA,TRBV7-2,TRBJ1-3,CASSLVTAGNTIYF,TGTGCCAGCAGCTTAGTTACAGCCGGAAACACCATATATTTT
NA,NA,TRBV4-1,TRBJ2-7,CASSLGRELVYEQYF,TGCGCCAGCAGCCTGGGCCGGGAATTGGTATACGAGCAGTACTTC
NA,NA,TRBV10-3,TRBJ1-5,CAISESGGNQPQHF,TGTGCCATCAGTGAGTCGGGGGGGAATCAGCCCCAGCATTTT
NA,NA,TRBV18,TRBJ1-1,CASSPRPRQNTEAFF,TGTGCCAGCTCACCTCGCCCCCGACAGAACACTGAAGCTTTCTTT
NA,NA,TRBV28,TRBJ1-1,CASRWTRSGTEAFF,TGTGCCAGCAGATGGACACGGTCGGGCACTGAAGCTTTCTTT
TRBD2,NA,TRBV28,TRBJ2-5,CASSSKREAKETQYF,TGTGCCAGCAGTTCCAAGCGGGAGGCAAAAGAGACCCAGTACTTC
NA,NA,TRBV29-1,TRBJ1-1,CSAKMNTEAFF,TGCAGCGCCAAAATGAACACTGAAGCTTTCTTT
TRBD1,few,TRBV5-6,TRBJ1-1,CASSPRTGDISNTEAFF,TGTGCCAGCAGCCCGAGAACAGGGGACATTTCGAACACTGAAGCTTTCTTT
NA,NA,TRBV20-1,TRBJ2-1,CSASAEADSYNEQFF,TGCAGTGCTAGTGCCGAAGCGGACTCCTACAATGAGCAGTTCTTC
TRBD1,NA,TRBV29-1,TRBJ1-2,CSGGQGDNYGYTF,TGCAGCGGGGGACAGGGGGATAACTATGGCTACACCTTC
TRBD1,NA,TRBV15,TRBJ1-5,CATSRGPRDRGDSNQPQHF,TGTGCCACCAGCAGAGGGCCCCGGGACAGGGGGGATAGCAATCAGCCCCAGCATTTT
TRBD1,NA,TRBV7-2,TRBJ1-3,CASSQGQGNTIYF,TGTGCCAGCAGCCAGGGACAGGGAAACACCATATATTTT
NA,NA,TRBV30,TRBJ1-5,CAWSRGLTQPQHF,TGTGCCTGGAGTCGGGGGTTAACTCAGCCCCAGCATTTT
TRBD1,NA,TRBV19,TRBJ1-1,CASSDRDWDTEAFF,TGTGCCAGTAGTGACAGGGACTGGGACACTGAAGCTTTCTTT
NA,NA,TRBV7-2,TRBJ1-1,CASSLSGWNTEAFF,TGTGCCAGCAGCTTATCAGGGTGGAACACTGAAGCTTTCTTT
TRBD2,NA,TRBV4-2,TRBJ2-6,CASSQEGGTGANVLTF,TGTGCCAGCAGCCAAGAGGGAGGGACTGGGGCCAACGTCCTGACTTTC
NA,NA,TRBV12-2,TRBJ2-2,CASRFLGGEGSGELFF,TGTGCAAGTCGCTTTCTGGGGGGAGAAGGATCCGGGGAGCTGTTTTTT
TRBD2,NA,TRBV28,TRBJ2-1,CASSLVGGRLNEQFF,TGTGCCAGCAGTTTAGTTGGCGGGAGGTTGAATGAGCAGTTCTTC
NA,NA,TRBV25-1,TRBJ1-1,CASNVGGTTEAFF,TGTGCCAGCAACGTGGGGGGGACCACTGAAGCTTTCTTT
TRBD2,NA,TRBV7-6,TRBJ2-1,CASSLGPSGSSYNEQFF,TGTGCCAGCAGCTTAGGGCCAAGCGGGAGCTCCTACAATGAGCAGTTCTTC
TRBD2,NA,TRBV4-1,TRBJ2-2,CASSQEGLAGVDTGELFF,TGCGCCAGCAGCCAAGAGGGACTAGCGGGAGTTGACACCGGGGAGCTGTTTTTT